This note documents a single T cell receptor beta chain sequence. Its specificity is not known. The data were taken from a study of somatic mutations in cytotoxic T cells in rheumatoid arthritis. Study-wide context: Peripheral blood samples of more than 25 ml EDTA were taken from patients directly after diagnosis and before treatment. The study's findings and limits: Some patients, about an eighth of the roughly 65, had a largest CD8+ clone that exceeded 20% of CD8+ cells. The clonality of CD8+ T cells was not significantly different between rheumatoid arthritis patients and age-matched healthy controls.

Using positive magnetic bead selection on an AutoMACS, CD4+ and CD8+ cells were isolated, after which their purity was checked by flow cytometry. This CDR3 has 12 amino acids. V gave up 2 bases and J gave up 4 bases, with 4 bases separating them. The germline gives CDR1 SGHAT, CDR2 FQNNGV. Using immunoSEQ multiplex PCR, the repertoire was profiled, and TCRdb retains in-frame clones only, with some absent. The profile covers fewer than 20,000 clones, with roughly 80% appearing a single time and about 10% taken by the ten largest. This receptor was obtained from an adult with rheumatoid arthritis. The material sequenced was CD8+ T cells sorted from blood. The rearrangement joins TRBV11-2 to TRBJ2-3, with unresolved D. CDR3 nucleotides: TGTGCCAGCAGCTTACAGGCAGATACGCAGTATTTT. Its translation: CASSLQADTQYF. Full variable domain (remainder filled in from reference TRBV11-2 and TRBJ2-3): EAGVAQSPRYKIIEKRQSVAFWCNPISGHATLYWYQQILGQGPKLLIQFQNNGVVDDSQLPKDRFSAERLKGVDSTLKIQPAKLEDSAVYLCASSLQADTQYFGPGTRLTVL.